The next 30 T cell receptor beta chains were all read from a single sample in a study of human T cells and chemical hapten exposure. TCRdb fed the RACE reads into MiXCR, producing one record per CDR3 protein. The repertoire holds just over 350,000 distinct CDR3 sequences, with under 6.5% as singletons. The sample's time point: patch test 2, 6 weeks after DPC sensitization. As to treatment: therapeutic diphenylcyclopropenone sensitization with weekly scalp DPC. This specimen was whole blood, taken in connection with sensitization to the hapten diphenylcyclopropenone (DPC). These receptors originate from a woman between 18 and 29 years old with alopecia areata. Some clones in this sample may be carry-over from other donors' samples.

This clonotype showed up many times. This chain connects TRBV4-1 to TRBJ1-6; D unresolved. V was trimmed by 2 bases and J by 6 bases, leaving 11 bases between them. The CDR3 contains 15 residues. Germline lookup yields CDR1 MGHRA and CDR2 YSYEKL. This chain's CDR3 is CASSQIGHPNSPLHF. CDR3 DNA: TGCGCCAGCAGCCAAATTGGGCACCCTAATTCACCCCTCCACTTT.

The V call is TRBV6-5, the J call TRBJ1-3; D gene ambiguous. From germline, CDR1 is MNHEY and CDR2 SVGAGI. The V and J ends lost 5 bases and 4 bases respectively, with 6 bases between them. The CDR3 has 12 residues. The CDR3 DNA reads TGTGCCAGCAGTCCCCGCGGAAACACCATATATTTT. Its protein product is CASSPRGNTIYF.

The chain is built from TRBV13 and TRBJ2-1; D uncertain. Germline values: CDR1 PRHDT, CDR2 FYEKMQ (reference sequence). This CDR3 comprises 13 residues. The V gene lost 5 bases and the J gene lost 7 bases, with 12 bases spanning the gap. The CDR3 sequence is CASSPIVGNEQFF. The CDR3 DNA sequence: TGTGCCAGCAGCCCCATCGTAGGTAATGAGCAGTTCTTC.

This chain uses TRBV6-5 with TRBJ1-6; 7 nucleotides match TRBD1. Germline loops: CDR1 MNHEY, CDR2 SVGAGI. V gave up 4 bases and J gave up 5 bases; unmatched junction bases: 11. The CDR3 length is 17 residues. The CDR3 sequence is CASSLSDDRVNNSPLHF. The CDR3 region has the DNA TGTGCCAGCAGTTTATCCGACGACAGGGTAAATAATTCACCCCTCCACTTT.

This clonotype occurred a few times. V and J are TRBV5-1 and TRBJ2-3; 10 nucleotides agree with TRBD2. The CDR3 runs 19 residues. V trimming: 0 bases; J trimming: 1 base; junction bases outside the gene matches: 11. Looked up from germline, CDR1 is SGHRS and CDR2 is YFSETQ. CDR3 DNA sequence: TGCGCCAGCAGCTTGGCGCTAGCGGGGGAGCCTGCGGGCACAGATACGCAGTATTTT. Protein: CASSLALAGEPAGTDTQYF.

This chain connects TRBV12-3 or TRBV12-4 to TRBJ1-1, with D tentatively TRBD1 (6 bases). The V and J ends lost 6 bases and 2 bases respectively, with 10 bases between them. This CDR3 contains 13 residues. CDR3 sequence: CASSRQDNTEAFF. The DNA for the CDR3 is TGTGCCAGCAGCAGACAGGATAACACTGAAGCTTTCTTT.

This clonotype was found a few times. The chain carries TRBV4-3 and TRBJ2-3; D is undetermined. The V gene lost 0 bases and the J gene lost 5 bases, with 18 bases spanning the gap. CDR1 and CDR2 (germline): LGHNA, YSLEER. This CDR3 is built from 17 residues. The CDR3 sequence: CASSQETGAGLRDTQYF. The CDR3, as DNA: TGCGCCAGCAGCCAAGAGACTGGCGCTGGCCTTCGAGATACGCAGTATTTT.

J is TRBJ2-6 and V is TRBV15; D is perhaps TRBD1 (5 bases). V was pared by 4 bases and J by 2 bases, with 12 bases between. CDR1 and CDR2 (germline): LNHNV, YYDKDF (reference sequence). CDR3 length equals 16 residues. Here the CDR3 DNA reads TGTGCCACCAGCAAAGCAGGGTATGCTGGGGCCAACGTCCTGACTTTC. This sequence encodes CATSKAGYAGANVLTF.

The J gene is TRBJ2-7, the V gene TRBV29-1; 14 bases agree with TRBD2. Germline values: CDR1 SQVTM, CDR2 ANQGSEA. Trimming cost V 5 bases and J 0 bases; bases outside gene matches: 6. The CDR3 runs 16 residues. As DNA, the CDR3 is TGCAGCGTTCGGACTAGCGGGGGGTCGAGCTCCTACGAGCAGTACTTC. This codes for CSVRTSGGSSSYEQYF.

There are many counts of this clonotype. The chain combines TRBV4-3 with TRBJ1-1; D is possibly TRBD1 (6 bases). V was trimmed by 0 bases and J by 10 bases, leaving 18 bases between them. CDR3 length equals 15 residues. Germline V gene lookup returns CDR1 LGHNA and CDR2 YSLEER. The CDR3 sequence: CASSQDLWGALGAFF. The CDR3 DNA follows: TGCGCCAGCAGCCAAGATCTATGGGGGGCGTTGGGAGCTTTCTTT.

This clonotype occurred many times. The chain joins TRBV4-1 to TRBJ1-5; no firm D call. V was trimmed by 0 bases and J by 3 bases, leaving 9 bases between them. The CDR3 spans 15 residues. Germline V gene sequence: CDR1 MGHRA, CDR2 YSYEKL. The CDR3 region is CASSQDGSLNQPQHF. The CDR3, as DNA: TGCGCCAGCAGCCAAGACGGCAGTCTCAATCAGCCCCAGCATTTT.

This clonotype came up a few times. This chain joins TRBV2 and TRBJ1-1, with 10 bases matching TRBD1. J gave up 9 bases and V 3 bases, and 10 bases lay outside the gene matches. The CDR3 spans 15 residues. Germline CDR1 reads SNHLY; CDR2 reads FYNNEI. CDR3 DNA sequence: TGTGCCAGCAGTGAGACAGGGGGCCGCCATATCCAAGCTTTCTTT. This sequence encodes CASSETGGRHIQAFF.

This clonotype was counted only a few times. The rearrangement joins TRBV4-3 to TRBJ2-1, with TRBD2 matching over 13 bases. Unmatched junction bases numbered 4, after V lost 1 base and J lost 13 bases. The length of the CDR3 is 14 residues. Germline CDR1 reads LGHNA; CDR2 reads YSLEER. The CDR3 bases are TGCGCCAGCAGCCAAGTTGGGACTAGCGGGGTACAGTTCTTC. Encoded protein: CASSQVGTSGVQFF.

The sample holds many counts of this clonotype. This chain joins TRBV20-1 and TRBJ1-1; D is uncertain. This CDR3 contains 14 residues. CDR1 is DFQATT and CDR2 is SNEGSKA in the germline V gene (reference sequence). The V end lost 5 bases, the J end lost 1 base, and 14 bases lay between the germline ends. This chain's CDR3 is CSASGSFRNTEAFF. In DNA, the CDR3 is TGCAGTGCTTCCGGGTCCTTCCGGAACACTGAAGCTTTCTTT.

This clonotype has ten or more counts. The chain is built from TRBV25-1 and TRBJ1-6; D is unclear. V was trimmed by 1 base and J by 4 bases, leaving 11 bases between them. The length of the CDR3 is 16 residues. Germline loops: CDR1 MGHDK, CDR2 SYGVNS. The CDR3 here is CASSESLRDYNSPLHF. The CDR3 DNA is TGTGCCAGCAGTGAATCCTTACGGGATTATAATTCACCCCTCCACTTT.

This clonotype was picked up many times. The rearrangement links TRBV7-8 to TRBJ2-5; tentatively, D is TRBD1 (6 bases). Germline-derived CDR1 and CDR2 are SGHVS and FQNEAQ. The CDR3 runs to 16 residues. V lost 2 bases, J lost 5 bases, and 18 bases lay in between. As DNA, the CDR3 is TGTGCCAGCAGCTTAACAACCGGGACAAACGGGGAGACCCAGTACTTC. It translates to CASSLTTGTNGETQYF.

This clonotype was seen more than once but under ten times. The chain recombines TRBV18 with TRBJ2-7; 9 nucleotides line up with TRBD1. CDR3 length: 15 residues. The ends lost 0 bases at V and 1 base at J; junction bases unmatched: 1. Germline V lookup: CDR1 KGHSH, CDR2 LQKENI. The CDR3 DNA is TGTGCCAGCTCACCACCCGGACAGGGGTCCTACGAGCAGTACTTC. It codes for CASSPPGQGSYEQYF.

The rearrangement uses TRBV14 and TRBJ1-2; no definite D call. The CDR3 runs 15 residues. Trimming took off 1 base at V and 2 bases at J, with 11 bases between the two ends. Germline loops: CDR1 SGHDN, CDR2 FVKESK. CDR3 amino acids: CASSQVGSRNYGYTF. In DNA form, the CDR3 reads TGTGCCAGCAGCCAAGTGGGAAGCAGAAACTATGGCTACACCTTC.

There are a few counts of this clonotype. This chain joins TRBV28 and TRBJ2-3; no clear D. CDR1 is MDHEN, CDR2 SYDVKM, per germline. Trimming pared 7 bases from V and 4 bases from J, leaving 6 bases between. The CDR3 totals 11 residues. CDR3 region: CASKDADTQYF. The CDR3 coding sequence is TGTGCCAGCAAGGATGCAGATACGCAGTATTTT.

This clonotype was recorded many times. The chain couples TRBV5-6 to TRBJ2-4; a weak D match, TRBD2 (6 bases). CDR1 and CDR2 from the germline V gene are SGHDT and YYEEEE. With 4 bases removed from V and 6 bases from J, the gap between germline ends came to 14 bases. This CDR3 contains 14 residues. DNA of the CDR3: TGTGCCAGCAGCCGGCGTGGGGGAGGAAACATTCAGTACTTC. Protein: CASSRRGGGNIQYF.

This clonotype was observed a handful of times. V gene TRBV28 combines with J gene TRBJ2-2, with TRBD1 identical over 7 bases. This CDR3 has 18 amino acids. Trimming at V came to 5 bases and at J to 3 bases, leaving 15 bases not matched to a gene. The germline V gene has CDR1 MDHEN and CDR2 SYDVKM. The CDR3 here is CASSHTRTGGRHTGELFF. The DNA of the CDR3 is TGTGCCAGCAGTCATACCAGGACAGGCGGACGGCACACCGGGGAGCTGTTTTTT.

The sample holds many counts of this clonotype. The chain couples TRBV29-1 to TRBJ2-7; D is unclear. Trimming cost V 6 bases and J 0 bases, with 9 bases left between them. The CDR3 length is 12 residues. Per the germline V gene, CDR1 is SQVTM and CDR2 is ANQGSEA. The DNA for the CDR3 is TGCAGCGTCCCGGGCAGCTCCTACGAGCAGTACTTC. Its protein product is CSVPGSSYEQYF.

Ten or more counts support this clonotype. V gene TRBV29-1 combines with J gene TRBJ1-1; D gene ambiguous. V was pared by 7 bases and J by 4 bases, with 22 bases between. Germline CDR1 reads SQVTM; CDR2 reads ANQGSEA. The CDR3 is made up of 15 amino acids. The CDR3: CSAGKGRTVGTEAFF. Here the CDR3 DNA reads TGCAGCGCCGGAAAAGGGAGGACCGTAGGCACTGAAGCTTTCTTT.

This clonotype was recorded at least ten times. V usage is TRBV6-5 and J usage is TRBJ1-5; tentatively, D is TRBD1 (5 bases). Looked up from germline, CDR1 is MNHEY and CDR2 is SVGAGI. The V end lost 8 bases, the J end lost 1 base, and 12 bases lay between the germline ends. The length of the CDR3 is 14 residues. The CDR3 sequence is CASSMNRSNQPQHF. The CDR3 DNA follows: TGTGCCAGCTCAATGAACAGGAGCAATCAGCCCCAGCATTTT.

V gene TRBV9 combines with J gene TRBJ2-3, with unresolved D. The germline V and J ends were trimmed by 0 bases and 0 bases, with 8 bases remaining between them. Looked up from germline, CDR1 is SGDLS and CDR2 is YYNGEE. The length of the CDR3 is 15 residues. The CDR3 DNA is TGTGCCAGCAGCGTAGCTCCAACTAGCACAGATACGCAGTATTTT. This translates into CASSVAPTSTDTQYF. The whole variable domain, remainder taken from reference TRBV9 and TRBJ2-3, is DSGVTQTPKHLITATGQRVTLRCSPRSGDLSVYWYQQSLDQGLQFLIQYYNGEERAKGNILERFSAQQFPDLHSELNLSSLELGDSALYFCASSVAPTSTDTQYFGPGTRLTVL.

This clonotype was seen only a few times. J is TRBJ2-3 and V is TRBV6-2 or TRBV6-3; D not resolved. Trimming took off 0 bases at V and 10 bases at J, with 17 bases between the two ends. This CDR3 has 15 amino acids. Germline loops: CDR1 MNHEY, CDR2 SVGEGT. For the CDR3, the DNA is TGTGCCAGCAGTTACTCCGGGCCTTGGGCGTCCGCGCAGTATTTT. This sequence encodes CASSYSGPWASAQYF.

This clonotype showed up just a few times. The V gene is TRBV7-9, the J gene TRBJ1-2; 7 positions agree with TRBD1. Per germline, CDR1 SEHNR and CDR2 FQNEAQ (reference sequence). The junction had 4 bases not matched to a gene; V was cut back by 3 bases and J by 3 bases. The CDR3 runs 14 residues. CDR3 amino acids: CASSFPGGHYGYTF. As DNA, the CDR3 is TGTGCCAGCAGCTTTCCAGGGGGACACTATGGCTACACCTTC. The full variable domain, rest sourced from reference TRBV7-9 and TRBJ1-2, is DTGVSQNPRHKITKRGQNVTFRCDPISEHNRLYWYRQTLGQGPEFLTYFQNEAQLEKSRLLSDRFSAERPKGSFSTLEIQRTEQGDSAMYLCASSFPGGHYGYTFGSGTRLTVV.

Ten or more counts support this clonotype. The CDR3 bases are TGCAGCGCGGGGAGTCTGAACACTGAAGCTTTCTTT. Its translation: CSAGSLNTEAFF. The J gene is TRBJ1-1, the V gene TRBV29-1; the D is unclear. The CDR3 sequence is 12 residues long. Germline CDR1 SQVTM, CDR2 ANQGSEA. V lost 7 bases to trimming and J lost 0 bases, with 9 bases between them.

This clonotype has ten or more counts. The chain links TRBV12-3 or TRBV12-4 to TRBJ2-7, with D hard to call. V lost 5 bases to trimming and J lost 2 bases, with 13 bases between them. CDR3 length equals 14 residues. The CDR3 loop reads CASSKDSPPYEQYF. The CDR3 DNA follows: TGTGCCAGCAGTAAAGACTCGCCACCCTACGAGCAGTACTTC.

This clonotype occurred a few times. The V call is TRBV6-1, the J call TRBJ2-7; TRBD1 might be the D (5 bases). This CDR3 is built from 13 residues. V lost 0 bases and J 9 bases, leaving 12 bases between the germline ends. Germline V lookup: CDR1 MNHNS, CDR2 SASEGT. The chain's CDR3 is CASSEARAWRQYF. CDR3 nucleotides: TGTGCCAGCAGTGAAGCCAGGGCATGGAGGCAGTACTTC.